This T cell receptor beta chain emerged from a study of T cell responses to AZD1222 COVID-19 vaccine. Study conclusions and caveats: Possibly, clonal diversity was underestimated; donors were largely white British and included more females.

Some clones are missing from TCRdb's copy, which holds only in-frame ones; the method was immunoSEQ multiplex PCR. The sample has about 160,000 clones; around nine tenths are singletons. V dropped 8 bases and J dropped 0 bases, with 11 bases sitting between them. The CDR3 length is 14 residues. Germline V gene data show CDR1 as MDHEN and CDR2 as SYDVKM. As to this clone: Its antigen is still unknown.

The TCR comes from an adult in good health. V is TRBV28 and J is TRBJ2-1; D unclear. This specimen was peripheral blood, taken on day 0 of AZD1222 vaccination. The chain's CDR3 is CASYGTDSYNEQFF. The CDR3 DNA follows: TGTGCCAGCTACGGCACGGACTCCTACAATGAGCAGTTCTTC.